The sequence of this T cell receptor (beta chain) was determined in a study of memory CD4+ T cells and cytomegalovirus serostatus. Single viable CD3+CD4+CD8-CD45RO+ cells were sorted as the memory CD4+ T cells. Donors' CMV status reflects serum IgG against pp150, pp28, p38, p52. The CDR3 sequence is 13 residues long. CDR1 and CDR2 from the germline V gene are SGHKS and YYEKEE (reference sequence). V shed 2 bases and J shed 8 bases, with 13 bases lying between them. Here immunoSEQ multiplex PCR was the method, and the copy in TCRdb shows in-frame clones only, minus some. The sample contains 75,000 to 95,000 clones, around 80% of which appear only once.

Sequenced input: memory CD4+ T cells from blood. The source is an adult in good health and CMV-seronegative. V is TRBV5-5 and J is TRBJ1-2; unclear D gene. The CDR3: CASSLVGIQGYTF. CDR3 sequence (DNA): TGTGCCAGCAGCTTAGTGGGCATACAGGGCTACACCTTC.